This T cell receptor (beta chain) was retrieved from a study of beta chain features in type 1 diabetes. Study context: Regarding age, gender and cell yields, patients proved similar to healthy donors. Study conclusions and caveats: Shorter templates may be favored by PCR, equally so in patients and controls. Comparison showed that naive, central memory and Treg TCRB repertoires appeared more similar among patients than among healthy donors. Shorter TCRB CDR3s, moderately but significantly so, were found in Type 1 diabetes patients in all four CD4+ subsets.

Between the trimmed V and J ends, which lost 4 bases and 2 bases, there was a span of 13 bases. The germline V gene has CDR1 SGHRS and CDR2 YFSETQ. CDR3 size: 14 residues. All of the isolated RNA was reverse transcribed, so expressed TCRB transcripts were sequenced. TCRdb's copy holds only in-frame clones and misses some; the assay was immunoSEQ multiplex PCR. The table includes 150,000 to 200,000 clones, about 9% detected once. On this clone: Its antigen is undetermined.

The rearrangement links TRBV5-1 to TRBJ2-7; D perhaps matches TRBD2 (5 bases). The sample consisted of central memory CD4+ T cells from blood. The receptor comes from a woman aged 30 to 39 with type 1 diabetes. CDR3 residues: CASSAGNIAYEQYF. CDR3 in DNA: TGCGCCAGCAGCGCCGGGAACATCGCCTACGAGCAGTACTTC.